This TCR beta chain was sequenced during a study of T cell repertoires in cytomegalovirus infection. About the research overall: Matching HLA type and CMV infection were both indicated by public TCR beta signatures. Broader study findings: Within the response measured ex vivo, HLA-C-restricted CMV-specific TCR beta clonotypes were dominant. Identification of carriers of CMV plus the relevant HLA was achieved through cumulative public TCR beta family frequency.

Each CDR3 protein gets one entry after TCRdb re-called the reads with MiXCR. The profile shows 310,000 or so distinct CDR3 sequences, around a quarter of them singletons. This clonotype was seen only a few times. Antigen unknown. V trimming: 3 bases; J trimming: 2 bases; junction bases outside the gene matches: 4. This CDR3 has 16 residues. Germline V gene data show CDR1 as LNHDA and CDR2 as SQIVND (reference sequence). The receptor was derived from a human donor in good health (CMV status not recorded). Some clones in this sample may be carry-over from other donors' samples. Sample: cultured PBMCs, taken from culture after CMV antigen stimulation. The V call is TRBV19, the J call TRBJ2-1; 10 nucleotides line up with TRBD2. CDR3 sequence: CASSMVAGGAYNEQFF. CDR3 sequence (DNA): TGTGCCAGTAGTATGGTAGCGGGAGGCGCCTACAATGAGCAGTTCTTC.